Each of the 6 T cell receptor beta chains below was sequenced from the same sample in a study of cytomegalovirus exposure and HLA in healthy donors. This PCR relied on a set of 60 Vbeta primers and 13 Jbeta primers. Assay used: immunoSEQ multiplex PCR; TCRdb lists only in-frame clones, some missing. The repertoire holds some 180,000 clones, with 82% as singletons. Input material: PBMCs. The receptor source for this set is a middle-aged man in good health and CMV-seronegative.

The V call is TRBV6-5, the J call TRBJ2-2; D ambiguous. Germline loops: CDR1 MNHEY, CDR2 SVGAGI. The CDR3 contains 13 residues. The V and J ends lost 5 bases and 13 bases respectively, with 17 bases between them. The CDR3 spells CASSPTEDSRLFF. CDR3 nucleotides: TGTGCCAGCAGTCCTACTGAAGACTCGCGGCTGTTTTTT.

The rearrangement uses TRBV27 and TRBJ2-7, with D possibly matching TRBD1 (6 bases). The length of the CDR3 is 15 residues. V lost 0 bases to trimming and J lost 0 bases, with 9 bases between them. The germline V gene has CDR1 MNHEY and CDR2 SMNVEV (reference sequence). The CDR3 nucleotides read TGTGCCAGCAGTTTATCGCAGGGGCTCTCCTACGAGCAGTACTTC. Residues: CASSLSQGLSYEQYF.

The chain is built from TRBV4-2 and TRBJ2-2, with 7 bases that match TRBD1. J gave up 9 bases and V 1 base, and 8 bases lay outside the gene matches. Germline CDR1 reads LGHNA; CDR2 reads YNFKEQ. The CDR3 has 15 amino acids. CDR3 nucleotide sequence: TGTGCCAGCAGCCAAGGTACAGGGGCCTTGAGGGAGCTGTTTTTT. Its protein is CASSQGTGALRELFF.

This clone is a singleton in its sample. This chain uses TRBV7-2 with TRBJ1-1, with a weak D call TRBD1 (6 bases). This CDR3 has 14 residues. V lost 7 bases, J lost 1 base, and 13 bases lay in between. CDR1 and CDR2 from the germline V gene are SGHTA and FQGNSA. In DNA form, the CDR3 reads TGTGCCAGCACCACGGACAGATGGAACACTGAAGCTTTCTTT. Residues: CASTTDRWNTEAFF.

The chain recombines TRBV7-2 with TRBJ1-2; 10 nucleotides agree with TRBD1. Germline loops: CDR1 SGHTA, CDR2 FQGNSA. V trimming: 8 bases; J trimming: 3 bases; junction bases outside the gene matches: 6. CDR3 size: 14 residues. This CDR3 is CASGGTGEDYGYTF. The CDR3 DNA follows: TGTGCCAGCGGGGGGACAGGGGAGGACTATGGCTACACCTTC.

V usage is TRBV29-1 and J usage is TRBJ1-1; 9 positions match TRBD1. The CDR3 is made up of 13 amino acids. Trimming at V came to 7 bases and at J to 4 bases, leaving 7 bases not matched to a gene. Germline CDR1 SQVTM, CDR2 ANQGSEA. CDR3 coding DNA: TGCAGCGCAGTGACAGGGGGGGGCACTGAAGCTTTCTTT. Protein sequence: CSAVTGGGTEAFF.